A selection of T cell receptor beta chains follows, all from one sample in a study of regulatory T cells in long-lasting Graves disease. TCRdb redid the calling of the multiplex PCR reads with MiXCR, one entry per CDR3 protein. The table records about 660,000 distinct CDR3 sequences, 25% to 30% of them present only once. Sequenced material: peripheral blood mononuclear cells (PBMCs), taken when the disease was refractory, from a patient treated with antithyroid drugs. All receptors come from a female donor with Graves disease. The CDR3 runs from the conserved cysteine through the conserved F or W. Fields, in order: J gene, V gene, clone size, D gene, CDR3 protein, CDR3 DNA. A D gene is named only where the DNA matches it firmly. Clone size is given for some rows only: seen once, a few or many times, or a class if the clone is expanded.

J gene: TRBJ1-5
V gene: TRBV12-3/TRBV12-4
clone size: -
D gene: TRBD1
CDR3 protein: CASSLVGTGDNQPQHF
CDR3 DNA: TGTGCCAGCAGTTTAGTTGGGACAGGGGATAATCAGCCCCAGCATTTT

J gene: TRBJ1-1
V gene: TRBV6-2/TRBV6-3
clone size: many
D gene: TRBD1
CDR3 protein: CASSYTTGGPTEAFF
CDR3 DNA: TGTGCCAGCAGTTACACGACAGGGGGTCCCACTGAAGCTTTCTTT

J gene: TRBJ2-2
V gene: TRBV7-2
clone size: many
D gene: TRBD1
CDR3 protein: CASSGTGGRELFF
CDR3 DNA: TGTGCCAGTTCCGGGACAGGAGGGAGGGAGCTGTTTTTT

J gene: TRBJ2-5
V gene: TRBV11-2
clone size: many
D gene: -
CDR3 protein: CASSLLAVLETQYF
CDR3 DNA: TGTGCCAGCAGCTTATTAGCGGTGCTCGAGACCCAGTACTTC

J gene: TRBJ1-1
V gene: TRBV5-6
clone size: -
D gene: -
CDR3 protein: CASSWGRRNTEAFF
CDR3 DNA: TGTGCCAGCAGCTGGGGACGGAGAAACACTGAAGCTTTCTTT

J gene: TRBJ1-2
V gene: TRBV29-1
clone size: -
D gene: -
CDR3 protein: CSVEGGFGYTF
CDR3 DNA: TGCAGCGTTGAAGGAGGTTTCGGCTACACCTTC

J gene: TRBJ2-4
V gene: TRBV19
clone size: -
D gene: TRBD1
CDR3 protein: CASSTGTGAYIQYF
CDR3 DNA: TGTGCCAGTAGTACCGGGACAGGGGCATACATTCAGTACTTC

J gene: TRBJ1-5
V gene: TRBV7-3
clone size: -
D gene: -
CDR3 protein: CASNFGNQPQHF
CDR3 DNA: TGTGCCAGCAACTTCGGTAATCAGCCCCAGCATTTT

J gene: TRBJ2-7
V gene: TRBV4-1
clone size: many
D gene: TRBD1
CDR3 protein: CASSHDRAYEQYF
CDR3 DNA: TGCGCCAGCAGCCACGACAGGGCCTACGAGCAGTACTTC

J gene: TRBJ1-5
V gene: TRBV28
clone size: -
D gene: -
CDR3 protein: CASSLLRNQPQHF
CDR3 DNA: TGTGCCAGCAGTTTATTACGCAATCAGCCCCAGCATTTT

J gene: TRBJ1-5
V gene: TRBV12-3/TRBV12-4
clone size: many
D gene: TRBD1
CDR3 protein: CASTTGTGVGNQPQHF
CDR3 DNA: TGTGCCAGCACCACAGGGACAGGGGTTGGCAATCAGCCCCAGCATTTT

J gene: TRBJ2-2
V gene: TRBV11-2
clone size: -
D gene: TRBD2
CDR3 protein: CASSLALAANTEELFF
CDR3 DNA: TGTGCCAGCAGCTTAGCACTAGCGGCGAACACCGAGGAGCTGTTTTTT

J gene: TRBJ2-1
V gene: TRBV6-1
clone size: -
D gene: -
CDR3 protein: CASSIRGGGNEQFF
CDR3 DNA: TGTGCCAGCAGTATCCGGGGAGGGGGTAATGAGCAGTTCTTC

J gene: TRBJ2-5
V gene: TRBV7-9
clone size: few
D gene: TRBD2
CDR3 protein: CASSLGLAGAGETQYF
CDR3 DNA: TGTGCCAGCAGCCTGGGACTAGCGGGAGCTGGTGAGACCCAGTACTTC

J gene: TRBJ1-6
V gene: TRBV27
clone size: many
D gene: -
CDR3 protein: CASSLLQGSGTPLHF
CDR3 DNA: TGTGCCAGCAGTTTACTCCAGGGATCTGGGACACCCCTCCACTTT

J gene: TRBJ2-7
V gene: TRBV3-1
clone size: -
D gene: -
CDR3 protein: CASSQGSGSTYGQYF
CDR3 DNA: TGTGCCAGCAGCCAAGGATCAGGGTCTACCTACGGGCAGTACTTC

J gene: TRBJ1-1
V gene: TRBV6-2/TRBV6-3
clone size: few
D gene: TRBD1
CDR3 protein: CASSYPTGLWTEAFF
CDR3 DNA: TGTGCCAGCAGTTACCCGACAGGGTTGTGGACTGAAGCTTTCTTT

J gene: TRBJ1-2
V gene: TRBV10-3
clone size: few
D gene: -
CDR3 protein: CAISEGYYGYTF
CDR3 DNA: TGTGCCATCAGTGAGGGTTACTATGGCTACACCTTC

J gene: TRBJ2-1
V gene: TRBV24-1
clone size: -
D gene: TRBD1
CDR3 protein: CATDRGVFNEQFF
CDR3 DNA: TGTGCCACAGACAGGGGAGTGTTCAATGAGCAGTTCTTC

J gene: TRBJ1-5
V gene: TRBV28
clone size: -
D gene: -
CDR3 protein: CASSLRVMTQHF
CDR3 DNA: TGTGCCAGCAGTTTAAGGGTTATGACCCAGCATTTT

J gene: TRBJ1-3
V gene: TRBV7-6
clone size: few
D gene: -
CDR3 protein: CASSSPPGSGSGNTIYF
CDR3 DNA: TGTGCCAGCAGCTCGCCCCCAGGGAGCGGCTCTGGAAACACCATATATTTT

J gene: TRBJ1-5
V gene: TRBV28
clone size: few
D gene: -
CDR3 protein: CASTPGHIGLNQPQHF
CDR3 DNA: TGTGCCAGCACCCCGGGGCACATCGGACTCAATCAGCCCCAGCATTTT

J gene: TRBJ1-1
V gene: TRBV6-1
clone size: -
D gene: TRBD1
CDR3 protein: CASSRIGQVNTNTEAFF
CDR3 DNA: TGTGCCAGCAGTAGGATTGGACAGGTTAATACGAACACTGAAGCTTTCTTT

J gene: TRBJ1-5
V gene: TRBV6-1
clone size: once
D gene: TRBD1
CDR3 protein: CTSTHGQANQPQHF
CDR3 DNA: TGTACCAGCACGCACGGACAGGCGAATCAGCCCCAGCATTTT

J gene: TRBJ1-1
V gene: TRBV28
clone size: -
D gene: -
CDR3 protein: CASSLPGAAFF
CDR3 DNA: TGTGCCAGCAGTTTGCCAGGGGCGGCTTTCTTT

J gene: TRBJ2-5
V gene: TRBV18
clone size: many
D gene: -
CDR3 protein: CASSPNQETQYF
CDR3 DNA: TGTGCCAGCAGCCCGAACCAAGAGACCCAGTACTTC